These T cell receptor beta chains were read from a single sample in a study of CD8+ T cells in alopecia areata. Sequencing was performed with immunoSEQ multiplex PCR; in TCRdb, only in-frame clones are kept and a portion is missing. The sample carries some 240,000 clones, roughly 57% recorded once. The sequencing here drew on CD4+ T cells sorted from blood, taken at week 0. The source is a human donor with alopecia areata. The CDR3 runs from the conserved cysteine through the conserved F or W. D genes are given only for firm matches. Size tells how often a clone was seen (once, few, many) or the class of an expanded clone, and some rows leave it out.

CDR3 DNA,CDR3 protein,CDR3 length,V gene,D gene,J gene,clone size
TGTGCCTGGAATGCCCAAGAGACCTACGAGCAGTACTTC,CAWNAQETYEQYF,13,TRBV30,.,TRBJ2-7,.
TGTGCCAGCAGTTACTCCCGGACAGGGGGCGACGAGCAGTACTTC,CASSYSRTGGDEQYF,15,TRBV6-5,TRBD1,TRBJ2-7,.
TGCGCCAGCAGTCAAGAAACTAGCGGGGCGAACACCGGGGAGCTGTTTTTT,CASSQETSGANTGELFF,17,TRBV23-1,TRBD2,TRBJ2-2,.
TGCAGCGTTGAAGAATCCCGCCGTGTAGCTAACTATGGCTACACCTTC,CSVEESRRVANYGYTF,16,TRBV29-1,.,TRBJ1-2,.
TGTGCCAGCAGTTCCCTCAATTCACCCCTCCACTTT,CASSSLNSPLHF,12,TRBV6-5,.,TRBJ1-6,.
TGTGCCAGCAGTTACGTAGGGTCCAACAATGAGCAGTTCTTC,CASSYVGSNNEQFF,14,TRBV6-6,.,TRBJ2-1,.
TGTGCCAGCAGCTCGCAAGCGGGGGGACCCTACAATGAGCAGTTCTTC,CASSSQAGGPYNEQFF,16,TRBV11-2,TRBD2,TRBJ2-1,.
TGTGCCAGCAGCCAGGGAGTAGGCGATCAGCCCCAGCATTTT,CASSQGVGDQPQHF,14,TRBV5-4,.,TRBJ1-5,.
TGCGCCAGCAGCTTGGATGGAGGGGGCTACTACGAGCAGTACTTC,CASSLDGGGYYEQYF,15,TRBV5-1,.,TRBJ2-7,few
TGCAGCCATCGGACAGGAATGAACACTGAAGCTTTCTTT,CSHRTGMNTEAFF,13,TRBV29-1,TRBD1,TRBJ1-1,.
TGTGCCAGCAGTCTGCGCGGGCGAGATCAGCCCCAGCATTTT,CASSLRGRDQPQHF,14,TRBV6-1,.,TRBJ1-5,.
TGTGCCAGCAGCTTAGGCGGGACTAGCGGGACCAGCGGGGAGCTGTTTTTT,CASSLGGTSGTSGELFF,17,TRBV7-3,TRBD2,TRBJ2-2,.
TGTGCCAGCAGTCACACCGGGGGGAGCTCCTACAATGAGCAGTTCTTC,CASSHTGGSSYNEQFF,16,TRBV7-9,TRBD2,TRBJ2-1,.
TGTGCCAGCAGCCGGACAGTTAACACTGAAGCTTTCTTT,CASSRTVNTEAFF,13,TRBV14,.,TRBJ1-1,.
TGTGCCAGCCGTGAACGCCGAGGGTACGAGCAGTACTTC,CASRERRGYEQYF,13,TRBV6-5,.,TRBJ2-7,.
TGTGCCAGCAGCCCCTTCGGGGCGACCACTGAAGCTTTCTTT,CASSPFGATTEAFF,14,TRBV7-3,.,TRBJ1-1,.
TGCAGCGTTGCCCCGAGTGGGGGCAATCAGCCCCAGCATTTT,CSVAPSGGNQPQHF,14,TRBV29-1,.,TRBJ1-5,.
TGCGCCAGCATGCTAGCAAGCTCCTACAATGAGCAGTTCTTC,CASMLASSYNEQFF,14,TRBV10-2,.,TRBJ2-1,.
TGCGCCAGCAGCCAAGGACAGGGAAGGTCCTACAATGAGCAGTTCTTC,CASSQGQGRSYNEQFF,16,TRBV4-1,TRBD1,TRBJ2-1,.
TGTGCCAGCTCAAAGGACAGGGATCTTTATGGCTACACCTTC,CASSKDRDLYGYTF,14,TRBV18,TRBD1,TRBJ1-2,few
TGTGCCAGCAGTACTGGGACAGCTGATCAGCCCCAGCATTTT,CASSTGTADQPQHF,14,TRBV11-2,TRBD1,TRBJ1-5,.
TGTGCCAGCAGTTTCCCGGACAGGGTATACGATGAGCAGTTCTTC,CASSFPDRVYDEQFF,15,TRBV6-9,TRBD1,TRBJ2-1,few
TGTGCCAGCAGTGAGGGGCAGGGTCGTTACGAGCAGTACTTC,CASSEGQGRYEQYF,14,TRBV25-1,.,TRBJ2-7,few
TGTGCCAGCTCCATCCACAGGGGGGAGAACACTGAAGCTTTCTTT,CASSIHRGENTEAFF,15,TRBV18,TRBD1,TRBJ1-1,.
TGTGCCTGGAGTCAAAGACGGGCCTATGGCTACACCTTC,CAWSQRRAYGYTF,13,TRBV30,.,TRBJ1-2,.
TGTGCCTGGAGTTTCATCCGGGGCTACACCTTC,CAWSFIRGYTF,11,TRBV30,.,TRBJ1-2,.
TGTGCCAGCTCATCTGAGGGGGGGAGGAATGAGCAGTTCTTC,CASSSEGGRNEQFF,14,TRBV9,.,TRBJ2-1,.
TGTGCCACCAGCAGAGTGTCGGGGGATGAAGCTTTCTTT,CATSRVSGDEAFF,13,TRBV15,.,TRBJ1-1,.
TGCGCCAGCAGTGCGGTTTCTAACTATGGCTACACCTTC,CASSAVSNYGYTF,13,TRBV10-2,.,TRBJ1-2,.
TGTGCCAGCAGCTTTAGTGGTGAAAAACTGTTTTTT,CASSFSGEKLFF,12,TRBV7-8,.,TRBJ1-4,.
TGTGCCAGCAGTTTAAGGAATGAAAAACTGTTTTTT,CASSLRNEKLFF,12,TRBV27,.,TRBJ1-4,few
TGTGCCAGCAGCTCCGCCGCAGGAAAGGGCACTGAAGCTTTCTTT,CASSSAAGKGTEAFF,15,TRBV7-6,.,TRBJ1-1,.
TGCAGCGTTGAGTACCCTTCTGGGGCCAACGTCCTGACTTTC,CSVEYPSGANVLTF,14,TRBV29-1,.,TRBJ2-6,.
TGTGCCAGTAGCGGGGGGCTGAAAACCTACAATGAGCAGTTCTTC,CASSGGLKTYNEQFF,15,TRBV19,.,TRBJ2-1,few
TGCAGCGTTATTGGGACAGGGGCTTCCTACGAGCAGTACTTC,CSVIGTGASYEQYF,14,TRBV29-1,TRBD1,TRBJ2-7,many
TGTGCCAGCAGCCCCCTAGCGGGAGCGGAGGGGGATGAGCAGTTCTTC,CASSPLAGAEGDEQFF,16,TRBV4-1,TRBD2,TRBJ2-1,.
TGTGCCTGGTCCCGGGGGGGTAATGAGCAGTTCTTC,CAWSRGGNEQFF,12,TRBV30,TRBD2,TRBJ2-1,.
TGCGTCACATCCAGGCACGAGCAGTACTTC,CVTSRHEQYF,10,TRBV23-1,.,TRBJ2-7,.
TGTGCCAGCAGCGACGAGACTAGCGGGAGGCGATCGTACTTC,CASSDETSGRRSYF,14,TRBV6-5,TRBD2,TRBJ2-7,.
TGCAGCGTCCGGACTGGGGGCACGGGGGAGCAGTACTTC,CSVRTGGTGEQYF,13,TRBV29-1,.,TRBJ2-7,.
TGTGCCAGCAGCCATATTAATCAGCCCCAGCATTTT,CASSHINQPQHF,12,TRBV7-9,.,TRBJ1-5,.
TGTGCCATCATGGGGAGGGACGGATACGAGCAGTACTTC,CAIMGRDGYEQYF,13,TRBV10-3,TRBD2,TRBJ2-7,few
TGCACCAGCAGCCCCTTCCGGGACAGGGGGCGGGCCGGGGAGCTGTTTTTT,CTSSPFRDRGRAGELFF,17,TRBV1,.,TRBJ2-2,.
TGTGCCAGCAGCTTAACCCAACAAGAGACCCAGTACTTC,CASSLTQQETQYF,13,TRBV7-3,.,TRBJ2-5,.
TGTGCCACTACTCCGGGACCCTTT,CATTPGPF,8,TRBV11-2,.,TRBJ1-1,.
TGCGCCAGCATTCCCTCACACAGGGATAGCTGGCGAAATTCACCCCTCCACTTT,CASIPSHRDSWRNSPLHF,18,TRBV23-1,.,TRBJ1-6,few
TGTGCCAGCAGATATCGACAAACCCAGCATTTT,CASRYRQTQHF,11,TRBV28,.,TRBJ1-5,.
TGTGCCAGCTCCCTACGTGGCGGGAGTGGAGATACGCAGTATTTT,CASSLRGGSGDTQYF,15,TRBV18,TRBD2,TRBJ2-3,.
TGTGCCAGCAGTTCCACATACCCGGGACAGGGATCGGGGGGCAAAAACATTCAGTACTTC,CASSSTYPGQGSGGKNIQYF,20,TRBV27,TRBD1,TRBJ2-4,few
TGTGCCAGCACCCCCGAGGGGATAGGCACAGATACGCAGTATTTT,CASTPEGIGTDTQYF,15,TRBV6-1,.,TRBJ2-3,.